Below are 32 T cell receptor beta chains sequenced from a single sample in a study of response to subunit inactivated influenza vaccine. In TCRdb, the RT-PCR reads were re-called with MiXCR into one record per CDR3 protein. The sample lists roughly 520,000 distinct CDR3 sequences; roughly 27% were seen once. Sample: CD4+ T cells sorted from PBMCs, taken around 5 days after vaccination. These receptor sequences come from a man aged 45-65 years who received an inactivated influenza vaccine.

This clonotype has a count of ten or more. The V and J genes are TRBV6-5 and TRBJ2-1; TRBD2 agrees at 16 bases. The CDR3 runs 22 residues. V trimming: 8 bases; J trimming: 0 bases; junction bases outside the gene matches: 19. CDR1 MNHEY and CDR2 SVGAGI come from the germline V gene. Here the CDR3 reads CASRPRPPGLAGGGSSYNEQFF. CDR3 sequence (DNA): TGTGCCAGCCGTCCCAGGCCGCCGGGACTAGCGGGAGGGGGAAGCTCCTACAATGAGCAGTTCTTC.

This sequence joins TRBV20-1 and TRBJ2-3; weak D call: TRBD2 (6 bases). The CDR3 loop spans 10 amino acids. Per germline, CDR1 DFQATT and CDR2 SNEGSKA (reference sequence). V lost 5 bases, J lost 10 bases, and 10 bases lay in between. The CDR3 reads CSAGREAQYF. The CDR3 bases are TGCAGTGCTGGTAGGGAGGCGCAGTATTTT.

This clonotype was seen a few times. The CDR3 coding sequence is TGCAGTGCTAGTGAGGGGCAAGAGACCCAGTACTTC. Amino acid sequence: CSASEGQETQYF. V usage is TRBV20-1 and J usage is TRBJ2-5; D is tentatively TRBD1 or TRBD2 (5 bases each). The germline V gene has CDR1 DFQATT and CDR2 SNEGSKA (reference sequence). V was clipped by 3 bases and J by 2 bases, with 7 bases between them. This CDR3 contains 12 residues.

Remarks on this clonotype: One junction end disagrees with the germline gene, perhaps due to a read error. The rearrangement joins TRBV2 to TRBJ2-1; a possible D gene is TRBD1 (5 bases). The CDR3 is 14 residues long. Germline V gene lookup returns CDR1 SNHLY and CDR2 FYNNEI. This chain's CDR3 is CAGRVTPSYNEQFF. Here the CDR3 DNA reads TGTGCCGGCAGGGTTACCCCCTCCTACAATGAGCAGTTCTTC.

The rearrangement links TRBV18 to TRBJ2-1, with D unresolved. This CDR3 has 12 residues. Trimming removed 2 bases from V and 7 bases from J, with 6 bases in between. CDR1 and CDR2 (germline): KGHSH, LQKENI. CDR3 loop: CASSPYSNEQFF. The CDR3 DNA sequence: TGTGCCAGCTCACCATATTCGAATGAGCAGTTCTTC. The entire variable domain, with the rest obtained from reference TRBV18 and TRBJ2-1, is as follows: NAGVMQNPRHLVRRRGQEARLRCSPMKGHSHVYWYRQLPEEGLKFMVYLQKENIIDESGMPKERFSAEFPKEGPSILRIQQVVRGDSAAYFCASSPYSNEQFFGPGTRLTVL.

The V gene is TRBV20-1, the J gene TRBJ2-7, with D perhaps given as TRBD1 or TRBD2 (5 bases each). V lost 6 bases and J lost 0, with 18 bases in between. The CDR3 runs 15 residues. Germline CDR1 DFQATT, CDR2 SNEGSKA (reference sequence). CDR3 residues: CSAPRGATSSYEQYF. The CDR3 nucleotides read TGCAGTGCCCCGAGGGGAGCGACAAGCTCCTACGAGCAGTACTTC.

The chain combines TRBV24-1 with TRBJ1-5, with D unresolved. The CDR3 is 13 residues long. Trimming pared 5 bases from V and 5 bases from J, leaving 9 bases between. Germline values: CDR1 KGHDR, CDR2 SFDVKD. DNA for the CDR3: TGTGCCACCAGTGCCCTAGGAGATCAGCCCCAGCATTTT. Translating it yields CATSALGDQPQHF.

The rearrangement joins TRBV7-6 to TRBJ2-2; the D gene is possibly TRBD2 (5 bases). Germline V gives CDR1 SGHVS, CDR2 FNYEAQ. The CDR3 is made up of 18 amino acids. Trimming removed 2 bases from V and 0 bases from J, with 16 bases in between. CDR3 in DNA: TGTGCCAGCAGCTTACATTTCTGGCCCGGGGCGAACACCGGGGAGCTGTTTTTT. It specifies CASSLHFWPGANTGELFF.

This clonotype was counted at least ten times. The chain recombines TRBV4-1 with TRBJ2-5, with 8 bases lining up with TRBD2. V trimming: 6 bases; J trimming: 5 bases; junction bases outside the gene matches: 14. The CDR3 spans 16 residues. Germline V gene sequence: CDR1 MGHRA, CDR2 YSYEKL. In nucleotides, the CDR3 is TGCGCCAGCAGGGGCGGTAGAGGCGGGGGGCGGGAGACCCAGTACTTC. Its translation: CASRGGRGGGRETQYF.

The DNA of the CDR3 is TGTGCCAGCAGTTTAGTTTACGGGAAATCTAGCACAGATACGCAGTATTTT. Encoded protein: CASSLVYGKSSTDTQYF. The chain combines TRBV28 with TRBJ2-3; D is possibly TRBD2 (5 bases). V was trimmed by 2 bases and J by 0 bases, leaving 15 bases between them. This CDR3 contains 17 residues. Per germline, CDR1 MDHEN and CDR2 SYDVKM.

The chain combines TRBV29-1 with TRBJ2-3; 13 positions match TRBD2. CDR1 and CDR2 from the germline V gene are SQVTM and ANQGSEA. The J segment lost 0 bases and the V segment lost 6 bases, leaving 21 bases of the junction unmatched. CDR3 length: 21 residues. The CDR3 bases are TGCAGCGTGTCGGGACAGCCGGGACTAGCGGGATATTATTCTAGCACAGATACGCAGTATTTT. As protein: CSVSGQPGLAGYYSSTDTQYF.

This sequence joins TRBV5-1 and TRBJ2-5; no firm D call. Trimming took off 0 bases at V and 3 bases at J, with 9 bases between the two ends. From germline, CDR1 is SGHRS and CDR2 YFSETQ. The CDR3 runs to 14 residues. The CDR3 region is CASSLVAQEETQYF. The CDR3 DNA sequence: TGCGCCAGCAGCTTGGTAGCCCAAGAAGAGACCCAGTACTTC.

Ten or more counts support this clonotype. At one boundary the junction diverges from the germline segment, which might be a read error. The chain recombines TRBV10-3 with TRBJ2-1; 7 bases fit TRBD2. This CDR3 comprises 16 residues. Germline V gene lookup returns CDR1 ENHRY and CDR2 SYGVKD. CDR3 sequence: CATSGGGRELYNEQFF. The DNA for the CDR3 is TGTGCCACCAGTGGGGGAGGGCGGGAGCTATACAATGAGCAGTTCTTC.

CDR3 amino acids: CASSQQGGGYGYTF. The CDR3, as DNA: TGCGCCAGCAGCCAGCAAGGAGGGGGCTATGGCTACACCTTC. The chain links TRBV5-1 to TRBJ1-2, with D possibly matching TRBD1 (6 bases). The CDR3 length is 14 residues. V shed 4 bases and J shed 4 bases, with 14 bases lying between them. Germline V lookup: CDR1 SGHRS, CDR2 YFSETQ.

The rearrangement links TRBV24-1 to TRBJ2-3, with a possible D match to TRBD2 (6 bases). The CDR3 spans 15 residues. The germline V gene has CDR1 KGHDR and CDR2 SFDVKD. V lost 1 base and J 4 bases, leaving 11 bases between the germline ends. The CDR3 nucleotides read TGTGCCACCAGTGATTTATCGGGACTCCCAGATACGCAGTATTTT. This gives the protein CATSDLSGLPDTQYF.

The chain is built from TRBV20-1 and TRBJ2-5, with TRBD2 identical over 8 bases. Losses at the gene ends were 3 bases for V and 5 bases for J; bases not matched to a gene: 11. CDR1 and CDR2 from the germline V gene are DFQATT and SNEGSKA (reference sequence). This CDR3 spans 15 amino acids. CDR3 coding DNA: TGCAGTGCTAGTGATAGCGGGACCGCGGGGGAGACCCAGTACTTC. This codes for CSASDSGTAGETQYF.

This rearrangement joins TRBV5-1 to TRBJ2-1, with 7 positions matching TRBD1. CDR1 is SGHRS, CDR2 YFSETQ, per germline. Trimming removed 9 bases from V and 1 base from J; junction bases left unmatched: 10. The CDR3 has 15 residues. The CDR3 nucleotides read TGCGCCACTAAGCCCTTGGACAGGTCCTACAATGAGCAGTTCTTC. It encodes CATKPLDRSYNEQFF.

V usage is TRBV20-1 and J usage is TRBJ2-1; possible D gene TRBD1, 6 bases. Per the germline V gene, CDR1 is DFQATT and CDR2 is SNEGSKA (reference sequence). The CDR3 is 12 amino acids. V was pared by 3 bases and J by 6 bases, with 9 bases between. In DNA form, the CDR3 reads TGCAGTGCTAGTGTCAGGGGCAATGAGCAGTTCTTC. Residues: CSASVRGNEQFF.

CDR3 nucleotide sequence: TGTGCCAGCAGCATGGACCGGGATACGCAGTATTTT. Its protein product is CASSMDRDTQYF. The chain uses TRBV7-9 and TRBJ2-3; D unclear. CDR1 is SEHNR and CDR2 is FQNEAQ in the germline V gene (reference sequence). Trimming left V 5 bases short and J 6 bases short, with 9 bases between. This CDR3 is 12 amino acids long.

The J gene is TRBJ2-5, the V gene TRBV5-5; D call uncertain. Trimming stripped 0 bases from V and 10 bases from J, with 13 bases between. The V gene's germline CDR1 is SGHKS and CDR2 YYEKEE (reference sequence). This CDR3 has 13 residues. CDR3: CASSLGGERSQYF. CDR3 nucleotides: TGTGCCAGCAGCTTGGGAGGTGAGAGGAGCCAGTACTTC.

The chain employs TRBV27 and TRBJ2-2; D is tentatively TRBD1 or TRBD2 (5 bases each). The CDR3 runs to 15 residues. The V end was cut by 2 bases, the J end by 5 bases, with 12 bases between. From germline, CDR1 is MNHEY and CDR2 SMNVEV (reference sequence). The CDR3 loop is CASSLRGDGTGELFF. The CDR3 DNA sequence: TGTGCCAGCAGTTTAAGAGGGGATGGAACCGGGGAGCTGTTTTTT.

This clonotype was counted only a few times. This sequence joins TRBV20-1 and TRBJ1-1; TRBD1 is a possible D gene (6 bases). Germline V gene data show CDR1 as DFQATT and CDR2 as SNEGSKA (reference sequence). This CDR3 is built from 14 residues. Trimming removed 6 bases from V and 1 base from J, with 15 bases in between. In DNA form, the CDR3 reads TGCAGTGCCCGAGAGGGACATTCGAACACTGAAGCTTTCTTT. This codes for CSAREGHSNTEAFF.

This clonotype has just a few counts. This chain connects TRBV18 to TRBJ2-5; TRBD1 agrees at 9 bases. V shed 5 bases and J 6 bases; nucleotides not matched to a gene: 7. Germline CDR1 KGHSH, CDR2 LQKENI. CDR3 length: 14 residues. CDR3 protein: CASSSGTGWKTQYF. Here the CDR3 DNA reads TGTGCCAGCTCATCTGGGACAGGGTGGAAGACCCAGTACTTC.

V and J are TRBV10-3 and TRBJ2-1; possible D gene TRBD1, 6 bases. The germline V and J ends were trimmed by 7 bases and 0 bases, with 13 bases remaining between them. The germline V gene encodes CDR1 ENHRY and CDR2 SYGVKD. CDR3 length: 15 residues. This CDR3 is CAIMEDRSSYNEQFF. The CDR3 DNA reads TGTGCCATCATGGAAGACAGGAGCTCCTACAATGAGCAGTTCTTC.

The rearrangement joins TRBV5-1 to TRBJ2-7, with D maybe TRBD1 (6 bases). The V and J ends lost 3 bases and 3 bases respectively, with 10 bases between them. The CDR3 length is 13 residues. CDR1 and CDR2 (germline): SGHRS, YFSETQ. CDR3 sequence reads: CASSSATGYEQYF. The CDR3 DNA reads as TGCGCCAGCAGCTCCGCGACAGGCTACGAGCAGTACTTC.

This clonotype showed up just a few times. The CDR3 nucleotides read TGTGCCAGCAGGGGCTTGAACACTGAAGCTTTCTTT. Amino acids: CASRGLNTEAFF. The V call is TRBV7-2, the J call TRBJ1-1; no clear D. The CDR3 covers 12 residues. Germline V lookup: CDR1 SGHTA, CDR2 FQGNSA. V lost 6 bases to trimming and J lost 0 bases, with 5 bases between them.

The chain uses TRBV2 and TRBJ2-5, with D unresolved. This CDR3 spans 12 amino acids. Between the trimmed V and J ends, which lost 7 bases and 4 bases, there was a span of 10 bases. Germline V gives CDR1 SNHLY, CDR2 FYNNEI. DNA for the CDR3: TGTGCCAGCAACCCAACGGGAGAGACCCAGTACTTC. This gives the protein CASNPTGETQYF.

The V call is TRBV4-3, the J call TRBJ2-7; D might be TRBD1 (5 bases). V was pared by 5 bases and J by 2 bases, with 10 bases between. The CDR3 is 13 residues long. CDR1 and CDR2 from the germline V gene are LGHNA and YSLEER. CDR3 sequence (DNA): TGCGCCAGCAGCATGGACAAGACCTACGAGCAGTACTTC. Translating gives CASSMDKTYEQYF.

This clonotype showed up just a few times. V gene TRBV5-1 combines with J gene TRBJ2-5, with 10 bases identical to TRBD2. The V gene's germline CDR1 is SGHRS and CDR2 YFSETQ. Trimming cost V 1 base and J 2 bases; bases outside gene matches: 5. The CDR3 length is 16 residues. CDR3 coding DNA: TGCGCCAGCAGCTTGCAGGTAGCGGGAGGTCAAGAGACCCAGTACTTC. Translated, it gives CASSLQVAGGQETQYF.

This clonotype was counted only a few times. J is TRBJ2-6 and V is TRBV29-1; D is uncertain. V lost 6 bases to trimming and J lost 0 bases, with 3 bases between them. CDR3 length: 12 residues. Germline CDR1 is SQVTM and CDR2 is ANQGSEA. The DNA for the CDR3 is TGCAGCGTCCTCTCTGGGGCCAACGTCCTGACTTTC. Its translation is CSVLSGANVLTF.

This clonotype was detected only a few times. This sequence joins TRBV7-2 and TRBJ2-5; no reliable D call. Trimming stripped 5 bases from V and 5 bases from J, with 9 bases between. The germline gives CDR1 SGHTA, CDR2 FQGNSA. The CDR3 consists of 12 residues. CDR3 nucleotides: TGTGCCAGCAGCCGCCAGGTCGAGACCCAGTACTTC. Translated, it gives CASSRQVETQYF.

In its sample, this clonotype was seen a few times. The chain has TRBV20-1 and TRBJ2-7; a weak D match, TRBD1 (6 bases). Germline V gene sequence: CDR1 DFQATT, CDR2 SNEGSKA (reference sequence). V lost 6 bases and J 0 bases, leaving 18 bases between the germline ends. The CDR3 totals 15 residues. CDR3 coding DNA: TGCAGTGCGATAGATGACAGGCCTAGCTCCTACGAGCAGTACTTC. This codes for CSAIDDRPSSYEQYF.